This T cell receptor (beta chain) was recovered during a study of T cell changes during pregnancy in multiple sclerosis. Germline V gene lookup returns CDR1 SGHTA and CDR2 FQGTGA. Trimming stripped 4 bases from V and 2 bases from J, with 4 bases between. The CDR3 spans 12 residues. TCRdb's copy holds only in-frame clones and misses some; the assay was immunoSEQ multiplex PCR. The sample includes 85,000 to 110,000 clones, approximately 90% seen only once; the top ten take about 0.9%. This chain links TRBV7-3 with TRBJ2-3; unclear D gene. This receptor was obtained from a female donor with multiple sclerosis, enrolled in a pregnancy study. The sample here was peripheral blood, taken after pregnancy. In DNA, the CDR3 is TGTGCCAGCAGCTCCTACACAGATACGCAGTATTTT. Its translation is CASSSYTDTQYF.